Following are 7 T cell receptor beta chains from one sample sequenced in a study of response to subunit inactivated influenza vaccine. Each CDR3 protein is one row after TCRdb ran MiXCR on the RT-PCR reads. The sample includes hundreds of thousands of distinct CDR3 sequences, less than 15% of them seen just once. Sequences were derived from PBMCs from blood, sampled less than 15 days before vaccination. The receptor source for this set is a middle-aged man who received an inactivated influenza vaccine.

J is TRBJ2-7 and V is TRBV5-3, with TRBD1 identical over 10 bases. TRBV5-3 is annotated as an ORF whose role is uncertain. The CDR3 is 16 amino acids. Trimming cost V 8 bases and J 0 bases; bases outside gene matches: 11. The CDR3 DNA sequence: TGTGCCAGCAGAGCGACAGGGGGCTGGATCTCCTACGAGCAGTACTTC. It encodes CASRATGGWISYEQYF.

A few counts support this clonotype. J is TRBJ2-5 and V is TRBV5-1, with D perhaps TRBD2 (6 bases). V lost 4 bases, J lost 4 bases, and 17 bases lay in between. This CDR3 is 15 amino acids long. In germline, CDR1 is SGHRS, CDR2 YFSETQ. DNA for the CDR3: TGCGCCAGCAGCGTGGGACTTCGAGGCGTAGAGACCCAGTACTTC. Its protein is CASSVGLRGVETQYF.

Only a few counts were recorded for this clonotype. This chain joins TRBV5-1 and TRBJ1-6, with D tentatively TRBD1 (5 bases). CDR3 length: 14 amino acids. Germline CDR1 and CDR2: SGHRS and YFSETQ. V lost 0 bases to trimming and J lost 13 bases, with 14 bases between them. The CDR3 coding sequence is TGCGCCAGCAGCTTGGCCGGGGCCCCGGTCCCCCTCCACTTT. It translates to CASSLAGAPVPLHF. The full variable domain, in which reference TRBV5-1 and TRBJ1-6 provide the parts outside the CDR3, is KAGVTQTPRYLIKTRGQQVTLSCSPISGHRSVSWYQQTPGQGLQFLFEYFSETQRNKGNFPGRFSGRQFSNSRSEMNVSTLELGDSALYLCASSLAGAPVPLHFGNGTRLTVT.

This clonotype was counted many times. CDR3 in amino acids: CASTRGDDSYEQYF. In DNA, the CDR3 is TGTGCCAGCACCCGAGGGGACGATTCCTACGAGCAGTACTTC. The chain carries TRBV12-3 or TRBV12-4 and TRBJ2-7; D possibly matches TRBD1 or TRBD2 (5 bases each). The CDR3 covers 14 residues. V was trimmed by 7 bases and J by 1 base, leaving 14 bases between them.

This clonotype has just a few counts. CDR3 sequence (DNA): TGTGCCAGCAGCGCCACCGGGGTTGGGTCGTACGAGCAGTACTTC. This gives the protein CASSATGVGSYEQYF. This chain connects TRBV5-6 to TRBJ2-7; a possible D gene is TRBD2 (5 bases). Trimming removed 4 bases at V and 4 bases at J, with 18 bases between. There are 15 residues in the CDR3. Germline CDR1 reads SGHDT; CDR2 reads YYEEEE.

The chain joins TRBV7-9 to TRBJ2-7, with D tentatively TRBD2 (5 bases). Between the trimmed V and J ends, which lost 5 bases and 2 bases, there was a span of 7 bases. The germline CDR1 and CDR2 sequences are SEHNR and FQNEAQ (reference sequence). There are 12 residues in the CDR3. This CDR3 is CASSNGAYEQYF. CDR3 DNA sequence: TGTGCCAGCAGCAACGGGGCCTACGAGCAGTACTTC.

As for this clonotype: Sequence at one end of the junction differs from germline and may be a read error. V is TRBV9 and J is TRBJ2-1, with 11 bases that match TRBD2. The V gene's germline CDR1 is SGDLS and CDR2 YYNGEE. The CDR3 length is 17 residues. This chain's CDR3 is CASSVSGRAASSNEQFF. CDR3 nucleotide sequence: TGTGCCAGCAGCGTTAGCGGGAGGGCCGCCTCCTCCAATGAGCAGTTCTTC.